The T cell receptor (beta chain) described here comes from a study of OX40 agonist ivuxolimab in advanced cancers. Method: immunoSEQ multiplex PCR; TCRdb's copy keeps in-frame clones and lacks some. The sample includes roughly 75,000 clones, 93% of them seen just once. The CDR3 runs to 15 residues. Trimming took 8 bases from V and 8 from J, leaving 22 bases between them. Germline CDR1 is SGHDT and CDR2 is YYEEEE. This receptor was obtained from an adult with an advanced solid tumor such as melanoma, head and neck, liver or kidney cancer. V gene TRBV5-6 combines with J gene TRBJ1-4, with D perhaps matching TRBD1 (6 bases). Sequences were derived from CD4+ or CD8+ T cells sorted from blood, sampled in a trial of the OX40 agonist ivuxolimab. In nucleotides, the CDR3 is TGTGCCAGTTCCCCCGGGACACCGATAGGGGAAAAACTGTTTTTT. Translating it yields CASSPGTPIGEKLFF.